A single sample is the source of the 2 T cell receptor beta chains below, sequenced in a study of radiotherapy plus CTLA-4 blockade in lung cancer. Generated by immunoSEQ multiplex PCR, the TCRdb table keeps only in-frame clones and is missing some. The sample records some 71,000 clones, 60% to 80% being singletons. The material sequenced was peripheral blood, taken from a patient treated with radiotherapy plus ipilimumab. The receptor set was obtained from a human donor with non-small cell lung cancer whose response to radiotherapy plus ipilimumab could not be evaluated. Some clones in this sample may be carry-over from other donors' samples.

The V call is TRBV18, the J call TRBJ2-7, with D unclear. The CDR3 is 14 amino acids. The germline V gene encodes CDR1 KGHSH and CDR2 LQKENI. Trimming stripped 3 bases from V and 6 bases from J, with 15 bases between. The CDR3 reads CASSPPSVQGEQYF. The CDR3, as DNA: TGTGCCAGCTCACCCCCGAGCGTCCAAGGCGAGCAGTACTTC.

V is TRBV9 and J is TRBJ1-1; D is unclear. V dropped 3 bases and J dropped 0 bases, with 12 bases sitting between them. From germline, CDR1 is SGDLS and CDR2 YYNGEE. The CDR3 sequence is 15 residues long. The CDR3, as DNA: TGTGCCAGCAGCGCGGCCGGGAGCCTGAACACTGAAGCTTTCTTT. Its translation is CASSAAGSLNTEAFF.